What follows describes a single T cell receptor beta chain. This record comes from a study of shared clonotypes between healthy human individuals. The naive CD8 fraction comprised CD45RO-negative cells positively selected for CCR7 and excluded terminally differentiated effector memory CD45RA+ cells. Method: immunoSEQ multiplex PCR; TCRdb's copy keeps in-frame clones and lacks some. Of over 2,000,000 clones listed, about 93% are singletons. With 4 bases removed from V and 2 bases from J, the gap between germline ends came to 8 bases. The CDR3 has 13 amino acids. The germline CDR1 and CDR2 sequences are LNHDA and SQIVND (reference sequence).

The source is a man younger than 35 in good health. Some clones in this sample may be carry-over from other donors' samples. V gene TRBV19 combines with J gene TRBJ1-2; no clear D gene. The sequenced material came from naive CD8+ T cells from PBMCs. The CDR3 spells CASSTKWNYGYTF. The CDR3 DNA is TGTGCCAGTAGTACAAAGTGGAACTATGGCTACACCTTC.